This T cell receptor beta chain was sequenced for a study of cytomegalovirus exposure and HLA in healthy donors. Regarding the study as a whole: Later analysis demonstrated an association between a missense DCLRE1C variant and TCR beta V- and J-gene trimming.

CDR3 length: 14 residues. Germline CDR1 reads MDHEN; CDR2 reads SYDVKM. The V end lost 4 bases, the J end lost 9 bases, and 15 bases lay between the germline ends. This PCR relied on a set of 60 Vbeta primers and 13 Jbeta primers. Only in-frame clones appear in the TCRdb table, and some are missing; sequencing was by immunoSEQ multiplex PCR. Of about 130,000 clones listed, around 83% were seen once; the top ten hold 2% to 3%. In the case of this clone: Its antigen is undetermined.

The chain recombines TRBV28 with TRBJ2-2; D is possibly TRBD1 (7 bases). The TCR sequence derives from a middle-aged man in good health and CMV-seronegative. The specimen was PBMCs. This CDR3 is CASSSIAGGRELFF. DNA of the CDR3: TGTGCCAGCAGTTCGATCGCAGGGGGGCGGGAGCTGTTTTTT. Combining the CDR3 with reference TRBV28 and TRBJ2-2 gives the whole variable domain DVKVTQSSRYLVKRTGEKVFLECVQDMDHENMFWYRQDPGLGLRLIYFSYDVKMKEKGDIPEGYSVSREKKERFSLILESASTNQTSMYLCASSSIAGGRELFFGEGSRLTVL.